This T cell receptor (beta chain) was sequenced in a study of blood T cell repertoires in COVID-19. Measured with immunoSEQ multiplex PCR; TCRdb has only the in-frame clones, and not every one. The data show 140,000 to 150,000 clones, about nine tenths seen once. Participant ages covered about 18 to 95 years across 24 US areas. The germline gives CDR1 KGHSH, CDR2 LQKENI. V was clipped by 5 bases and J by 3 bases; unmatched bases: 11. The CDR3 is made up of 16 amino acids. The genes are TRBV18 and TRBJ2-3, with 7 bases that match TRBD1. The TCR sequence derives from a man aged 50-60 years who had recovered from COVID-19. Sequencing was carried out using PBMCs or T cells enriched from blood (not recorded which). CDR3 region: CASSDRQGGWTDTQYF. The CDR3, as DNA: TGTGCCAGCTCAGACCGACAGGGTGGGTGGACAGATACGCAGTATTTT. The full variable domain, with the rest looked up from reference TRBV18 and TRBJ2-3, is NAGVMQNPRHLVRRRGQEARLRCSPMKGHSHVYWYRQLPEEGLKFMVYLQKENIIDESGMPKERFSAEFPKEGPSILRIQQVVRGDSAAYFCASSDRQGGWTDTQYFGPGTRLTVL.